The 12 T cell receptor beta chains in this list originate from one sample, sequenced in a study of blood T cell repertoires in COVID-19. Clones were sequenced by immunoSEQ multiplex PCR, and TCRdb holds only the in-frame ones, with some missing. The table records about 91,000 clones, around 89% of them present only once. The sequencing sample was made of peripheral blood. The receptors were sampled from an elderly woman with active COVID-19.

The V and J genes are TRBV9 and TRBJ2-2; 8 nucleotides line up with TRBD1. Germline V CDR1 and CDR2: SGDLS, YYNGEE. The J segment lost 5 bases and the V segment lost 3 bases, leaving 9 bases of the junction unmatched. This CDR3 spans 16 amino acids. The chain's CDR3 is CASSEMTGARTGELFF. DNA of the CDR3: TGTGCCAGCAGCGAAATGACAGGGGCGCGGACCGGGGAGCTGTTTTTT.

V gene TRBV27 combines with J gene TRBJ1-4; D possibly corresponds to TRBD1 (5 bases). Germline assignment: CDR1 MNHEY and CDR2 SMNVEV (reference sequence). The V and J ends lost 5 bases and 0 bases respectively, with 16 bases between them. The CDR3 totals 17 residues. CDR3 sequence (DNA): TGTGCCAGCAGTCGCAAGGGAGGGGTGCCAACTAATGAAAAACTGTTTTTT. Translation: CASSRKGGVPTNEKLFF.

This rearrangement joins TRBV9 to TRBJ2-7, with TRBD2 identical over 10 bases. The V gene's germline CDR1 is SGDLS and CDR2 YYNGEE. The trim removed 0 bases at V and 1 base at J, leaving 1 base unmatched. This CDR3 is 15 amino acids long. The CDR3 coding sequence is TGTGCCAGCAGCGTAGCTAGCGGGGGATCCTACGAGCAGTACTTC. It translates to CASSVASGGSYEQYF. The full variable domain, rest sourced from reference TRBV9 and TRBJ2-7, is DSGVTQTPKHLITATGQRVTLRCSPRSGDLSVYWYQQSLDQGLQFLIQYYNGEERAKGNILERFSAQQFPDLHSELNLSSLELGDSALYFCASSVASGGSYEQYFGPGTRLTVT.

The rearrangement uses TRBV18 and TRBJ2-5, with TRBD2 matching over 8 bases. J gave up 5 bases and V 4 bases, and 9 bases lay outside the gene matches. Germline V CDR1 and CDR2: KGHSH, LQKENI. This CDR3 has 15 amino acids. Here the CDR3 reads CASSRETGTRETQYF. For the CDR3, the DNA is TGTGCCAGCTCACGCGAAACAGGGACTAGGGAGACCCAGTACTTC.

The rearrangement joins TRBV7-2 to TRBJ2-7; 8 bases match TRBD1. The V gene end was trimmed by 1 base and the J gene end by 1 base; junction bases not matched to a gene: 6. The CDR3 sequence is 16 residues long. Germline values: CDR1 SGHTA, CDR2 FQGNSA. The CDR3: CASSLGTGGRSYEQYF. The CDR3 DNA reads as TGTGCCAGCAGCTTAGGAACAGGGGGAAGATCCTACGAGCAGTACTTC.

The J gene is TRBJ2-5, the V gene TRBV24-1, with 7 bases aligning to TRBD1. V lost 0 bases and J lost 4; bases outside the gene matches: 4. Germline V CDR1 and CDR2: KGHDR, SFDVKD. There are 15 residues in the CDR3. The CDR3 region has the DNA TGTGCCACCAGTGATTTGAGGGGGCGCGGAGAGACCCAGTACTTC. Protein sequence: CATSDLRGRGETQYF.

The V gene is TRBV2, the J gene TRBJ2-3; D might be TRBD1 (7 bases). Trimming stripped 3 bases from V and 6 bases from J, with 25 bases between. CDR1 is SNHLY and CDR2 is FYNNEI in the germline V gene. The CDR3 consists of 18 residues. The CDR3 bases are TGTGCCAGCAGTGAGACTAGAACGAGGGACAGTCGGAGGGATACGCAGTATTTT. It translates to CASSETRTRDSRRDTQYF.

V and J are TRBV20-1 and TRBJ1-1, with 9 bases aligning to TRBD1. The CDR3 runs 10 residues. Germline V gene lookup returns CDR1 DFQATT and CDR2 SNEGSKA (reference sequence). V was pared by 5 bases and J by 10 bases, with 2 bases of the junction left unmatched. The CDR3 DNA is TGCAGTGCTCGGACAGGGGTAGCTTTCTTT. Residues: CSARTGVAFF.

This chain joins TRBV23-1 and TRBJ1-2; D remains unclear. TRBV23-1 is marked as an open reading frame, function uncertain. Deletions cut 2 bases from V and 9 bases from J, with 10 bases between. The CDR3 is 12 amino acids. The DNA for the CDR3 is TGCGCCAGCAGTCAAGCACGAGCATGCTACACCTTC. Its protein is CASSQARACYTF.

Only one count was recorded for this clone. This chain connects TRBV7-2 to TRBJ2-7; D is ambiguous. Germline V gene lookup returns CDR1 SGHTA and CDR2 FQGNSA. Trimming took 2 bases from V and 5 from J, leaving 4 bases between them. The CDR3 has 11 amino acids. The CDR3 loop is CASSLSDEQYF. DNA of the CDR3: TGTGCCAGCAGCTTATCAGACGAGCAGTACTTC.

The chain has TRBV28 and TRBJ2-5; TRBD2 aligns across 7 bases. Per germline, CDR1 MDHEN and CDR2 SYDVKM. There are 14 residues in the CDR3. The V gene end was trimmed by 6 bases and the J gene end by 5 bases; junction bases not matched to a gene: 9. The CDR3 DNA reads as TGTGCCAGCAGCCCAGCGGGGCAGTGGGAGACCCAGTACTTC. Translating it yields CASSPAGQWETQYF.

V and J are TRBV14 and TRBJ2-2; 9 nucleotides line up with TRBD2. The V and J ends lost 4 bases and 7 bases, in that order; junction bases with no gene match: 13. Germline V gene data show CDR1 as SGHDN and CDR2 as FVKESK. This CDR3 comprises 17 residues. As DNA, the CDR3 is TGTGCCAGCAGCCGATATAGCGGGAGCCTTGATCACGGGGAGCTGTTTTTT. This gives the protein CASSRYSGSLDHGELFF.